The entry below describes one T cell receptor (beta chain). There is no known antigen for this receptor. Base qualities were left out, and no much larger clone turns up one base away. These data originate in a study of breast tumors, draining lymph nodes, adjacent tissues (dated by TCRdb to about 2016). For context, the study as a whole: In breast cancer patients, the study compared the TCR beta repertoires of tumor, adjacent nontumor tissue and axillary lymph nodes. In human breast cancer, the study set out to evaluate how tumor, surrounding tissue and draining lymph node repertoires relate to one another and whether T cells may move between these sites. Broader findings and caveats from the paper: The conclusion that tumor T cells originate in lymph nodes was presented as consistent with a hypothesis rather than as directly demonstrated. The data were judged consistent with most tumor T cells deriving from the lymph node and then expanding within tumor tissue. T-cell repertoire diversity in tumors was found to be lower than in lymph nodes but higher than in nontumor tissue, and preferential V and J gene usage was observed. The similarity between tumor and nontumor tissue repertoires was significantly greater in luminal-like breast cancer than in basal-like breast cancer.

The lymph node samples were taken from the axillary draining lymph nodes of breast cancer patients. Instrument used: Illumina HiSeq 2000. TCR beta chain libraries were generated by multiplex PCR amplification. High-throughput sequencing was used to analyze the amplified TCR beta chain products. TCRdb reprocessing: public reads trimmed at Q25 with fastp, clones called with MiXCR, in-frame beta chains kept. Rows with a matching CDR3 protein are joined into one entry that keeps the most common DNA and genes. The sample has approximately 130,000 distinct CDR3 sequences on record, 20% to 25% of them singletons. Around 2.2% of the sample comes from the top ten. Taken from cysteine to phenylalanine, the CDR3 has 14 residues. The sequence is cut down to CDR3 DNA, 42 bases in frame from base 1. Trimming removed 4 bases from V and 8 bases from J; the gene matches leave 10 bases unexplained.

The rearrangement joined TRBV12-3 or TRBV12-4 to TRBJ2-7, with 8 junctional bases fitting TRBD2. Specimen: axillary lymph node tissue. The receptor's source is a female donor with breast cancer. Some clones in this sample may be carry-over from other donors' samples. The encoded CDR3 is CASSSTSGVYKQYF. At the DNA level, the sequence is TGTGCCAGCAGTTCAACTAGCGGTGTGTACAAGCAGTACTTC.